This T cell receptor (beta chain) was captured in a study of beta chain features in type 1 diabetes. Isolated RNA was reverse transcribed in full, so expressed TCRB transcripts were sequenced. Clones were read by immunoSEQ multiplex PCR, and TCRdb kept only the in-frame ones, dropping some. The table shows hundreds of thousands of clones, with roughly 14% occurring only once. CDR1 is SGHTA, CDR2 FQGNSA, per germline. This CDR3 is built from 14 residues. Trimming shortened V by 4 bases and J by 1 base, and 10 bases separated the two germline ends. The chain couples TRBV7-2 to TRBJ1-2; D might be TRBD1 (5 bases). The TCR comes from a man between 25 and 39 years old in good health. Sequenced material: naive CD4+ T cells from blood. CDR3 coding DNA: TGTGCCAGCAGCTCACGACAGATTAACTATGGCTACACCTTC. Its protein product is CASSSRQINYGYTF.